Below, 23 T cell receptor beta chains from the same sample are listed, as sequenced in a study of blood T cell repertoires in COVID-19. Method: immunoSEQ multiplex PCR; TCRdb's copy keeps in-frame clones and lacks some. The sample has roughly 51,000 clones, approximately 90% seen once. The sequenced sample was peripheral blood. Source of these receptors: a man aged 65-85 years with acute or convalescent COVID-19.

This sequence joins TRBV5-8 and TRBJ1-6; D perhaps matches TRBD1 (5 bases). The germline gives CDR1 SGHTS, CDR2 YDEGEE. Trimming stripped 4 bases from V and 6 bases from J, with 14 bases between. The length of the CDR3 is 15 residues. In DNA form, the CDR3 reads TGTGCCAGCAGCCGGTCCCGGACATCTAATTCACCCCTCCACTTT. This gives the protein CASSRSRTSNSPLHF.

The chain links TRBV27 to TRBJ2-1; 11 bases map to TRBD2. Per the germline V gene, CDR1 is MNHEY and CDR2 is SMNVEV (reference sequence). The CDR3 extends over 21 amino acids. Trimming at V came to 4 bases and at J to 0 bases, leaving 17 bases not matched to a gene. The CDR3 is CASSYYPTGTSGKNSYNEQFF. For the CDR3, the DNA is TGTGCCAGCAGTTATTACCCAACTGGGACTAGCGGAAAAAACTCCTACAATGAGCAGTTCTTC.

This chain links TRBV6-5 with TRBJ2-7; D gene ambiguous. V dropped 1 base and J dropped 6 bases, with 10 bases sitting between them. The germline V gene has CDR1 MNHEY and CDR2 SVGAGI. The CDR3 consists of 13 residues. CDR3: CASSYLSASEQYF. The CDR3 nucleotides are TGTGCCAGCAGTTACTTGAGCGCCAGCGAGCAGTACTTC.

The rearrangement uses TRBV7-2 and TRBJ2-7; D possibly corresponds to TRBD1 (6 bases). CDR1 and CDR2 from the germline V gene are SGHTA and FQGNSA. V was cut by 5 bases and J by 0 bases, with 17 bases left in between. The CDR3 has 16 residues. CDR3 DNA: TGTGCCAGCAGCGAACCCGGGACACTGAGCTCCTACGAGCAGTACTTC. Translation: CASSEPGTLSSYEQYF.

The chain carries TRBV9 and TRBJ2-5; no reliable D call. V shed 0 bases and J shed 4 bases, with 13 bases lying between them. Germline loops: CDR1 SGDLS, CDR2 YYNGEE. This CDR3 is built from 15 residues. CDR3 protein: CASSVGRVYGETQYF. For the CDR3, the DNA is TGTGCCAGCAGCGTAGGACGGGTGTATGGAGAGACCCAGTACTTC.

The J gene is TRBJ1-2, the V gene TRBV12-3 or TRBV12-4; a possible D gene is TRBD1 (5 bases). V gave up 6 bases and J gave up 6 bases, with 11 bases separating them. CDR3 length: 12 residues. As DNA, the CDR3 is TGTGCCAGCAGGGAGGGGACTGATGGCTACACCTTC. It yields the protein CASREGTDGYTF.

The chain couples TRBV6-5 to TRBJ1-1; D call uncertain. Germline loops: CDR1 MNHEY, CDR2 SVGAGI. This CDR3 contains 14 residues. V was shortened by 6 bases and J by 0 bases, with 11 bases between the two germline ends. The CDR3: CASRTGNMNTEAFF. In DNA, the CDR3 is TGTGCCAGCAGGACCGGGAATATGAACACTGAAGCTTTCTTT.

V and J are TRBV7-9 and TRBJ1-2, with D possibly matching TRBD1 (6 bases). V was cut by 8 bases and J by 2 bases, with 12 bases left in between. The CDR3 runs 13 residues. Germline CDR1 and CDR2: SEHNR and FQNEAQ (reference sequence). The CDR3 sequence: CASGDRSNYGYTF. CDR3 DNA sequence: TGTGCCAGCGGCGACAGGTCCAACTATGGCTACACCTTC. Looking up the rest from reference TRBV7-9 and TRBJ1-2 gives the full variable domain: DTGVSQNPRHKITKRGQNVTFRCDPISEHNRLYWYRQTLGQGPEFLTYFQNEAQLEKSRLLSDRFSAERPKGSFSTLEIQRTEQGDSAMYLCASGDRSNYGYTFGSGTRLTVV.

The chain has TRBV29-1 and TRBJ2-1, with 8 bases matching TRBD2. The germline V gene has CDR1 SQVTM and CDR2 ANQGSEA. J gave up 1 base and V 7 bases, and 3 bases lay outside the gene matches. This CDR3 is 13 amino acids long. The CDR3 loop reads CSAERGSYNEQFF. The CDR3 DNA follows: TGCAGCGCTGAGCGGGGGTCCTACAATGAGCAGTTCTTC.

This chain connects TRBV2 to TRBJ2-5; D is perhaps TRBD2 (6 bases). This CDR3 region has 12 residues. Germline CDR1 is SNHLY and CDR2 is FYNNEI. Trimming took 8 bases from V and 5 from J, leaving 12 bases between them. The CDR3 nucleotides are TGTGCCAGCCGGAGGGTTCCTGAGACCCAGTACTTC. It translates to CASRRVPETQYF. Using reference TRBV2 and TRBJ2-5 for the parts outside the CDR3, the full variable domain is EPEVTQTPSHQVTQMGQEVILRCVPISNHLYFYWYRQILGQKVEFLVSFYNNEISEKSEIFDDQFSVERPDGSNFTLKIRSTKLEDSAMYFCASRRVPETQYFGPGTRLLVL.

Concerning this clone: The sample holds other DNA sequences that translate to the same CDR3. This chain uses TRBV7-3 with TRBJ1-1; D remains unclear. Germline CDR1 and CDR2: SGHTA and FQGTGA. The V end was cut by 3 bases, the J end by 0 bases, with 8 bases between. This CDR3 region has 14 residues. CDR3 sequence (DNA): TGTGCCAGCAGCTTGGCCGGGATGAACACTGAAGCTTTCTTT. Its protein product is CASSLAGMNTEAFF.

The chain couples TRBV5-1 to TRBJ1-6, with TRBD1 identical over 9 bases. V dropped 2 bases and J dropped 0; count of bases not matched to a gene: 6. The germline CDR1 and CDR2 sequences are SGHRS and YFSETQ. The CDR3 covers 18 residues. DNA of the CDR3: TGCGCCAGCAGCTTACAGGGGGCGAGGAGCTCCTATAATTCACCCCTCCACTTT. The encoded protein is CASSLQGARSSYNSPLHF.

The chain links TRBV5-1 to TRBJ1-6; no clear D. Trimming shortened V by 0 bases and J by 8 bases, and 9 bases separated the two germline ends. CDR1 and CDR2 (germline): SGHRS, YFSETQ. The CDR3 contains 14 residues. The DNA for the CDR3 is TGCGCCAGCAGCTTGGCTACACGGGATTCACCCCTCCACTTT. Translation gives CASSLATRDSPLHF.

The chain couples TRBV6-5 to TRBJ1-5, with 7 bases matching TRBD1. Per the germline V gene, CDR1 is MNHEY and CDR2 is SVGAGI. Trimming removed 5 bases from V and 7 bases from J; junction bases left unmatched: 8. CDR3 length equals 14 residues. The CDR3 spells CASSHDRVGQPQHF. CDR3 coding DNA: TGTGCCAGCAGTCACGACAGGGTCGGACAGCCCCAGCATTTT.

The chain carries TRBV18 and TRBJ1-4, with a possible D match to TRBD1 (5 bases). The germline V gene encodes CDR1 KGHSH and CDR2 LQKENI. The germline V and J ends were trimmed by 5 bases and 5 bases, with 9 bases remaining between them. This CDR3 has 13 amino acids. The CDR3 region is CASSRGKNEKLFF. Written as DNA, the CDR3 is TGTGCCAGCTCAAGGGGAAAAAATGAAAAACTGTTTTTT.

The rearrangement uses TRBV2 and TRBJ2-2, with 7 bases aligning to TRBD1. V was pared by 4 bases and J by 7 bases, with 9 bases of the junction left unmatched. This CDR3 has 15 residues. Per the germline V gene, CDR1 is SNHLY and CDR2 is FYNNEI. In nucleotides, the CDR3 is TGTGCCAGCAGTGTCGGCCAGGGGGTGGTCGGGGAGCTGTTTTTT. It yields the protein CASSVGQGVVGELFF.

The chain has TRBV5-5 and TRBJ2-3; 7 nucleotides agree with TRBD2. The CDR3 totals 15 residues. The germline gives CDR1 SGHKS, CDR2 YYEKEE (reference sequence). V was pared by 0 bases and J by 3 bases, with 4 bases of the junction left unmatched. The CDR3 region is CASSLVAGVTDTQYF. DNA of the CDR3: TGTGCCAGCAGCTTGGTGGCGGGGGTTACAGATACGCAGTATTTT.

The genes are TRBV5-4 and TRBJ2-3; possible D gene TRBD2, 5 bases. Germline V CDR1 and CDR2: SGHNT, YYREEE (reference sequence). V lost 4 bases and J lost 2, with 11 bases in between. The CDR3 length is 14 residues. The DNA for the CDR3 is TGTGCCAGCAGCCGCACTAGGGACACAGATACGCAGTATTTT. Its protein is CASSRTRDTDTQYF.

V and J are TRBV4-1 and TRBJ1-6; D unclear. The length of the CDR3 is 20 residues. In germline, CDR1 is MGHRA, CDR2 YSYEKL. The V and J ends lost 0 bases and 0 bases respectively, with 18 bases between them. The CDR3 reads CASSQDLRALLSSYNSPLHF. Written as DNA, the CDR3 is TGCGCCAGCAGCCAAGATTTAAGAGCTCTACTTAGCTCCTATAATTCACCCCTCCACTTT.

The chain links TRBV18 to TRBJ1-6; D remains unclear. CDR1 is KGHSH, CDR2 LQKENI, per germline. With 1 base removed from V and 7 bases from J, the gap between germline ends came to 11 bases. This CDR3 has 15 amino acids. CDR3 protein: CASSPQPRRNSPLHF. Here the CDR3 DNA reads TGTGCCAGCTCACCACAGCCCCGCCGGAATTCACCCCTCCACTTT.

The gene calls are TRBV5-5 and TRBJ1-2; 9 nucleotides match TRBD1. The germline gives CDR1 SGHKS, CDR2 YYEKEE (reference sequence). With V trimmed by 5 bases and J by 7 bases, 6 bases remained unmatched. The CDR3 has 13 amino acids. This CDR3 reads CASSQTGGTGYTF. The CDR3 nucleotides are TGTGCCAGCAGTCAAACAGGGGGCACTGGCTACACCTTC. Filled out from reference TRBV5-5 and TRBJ1-2, the complete variable domain reads DAGVTQSPTHLIKTRGQQVTLRCSPISGHKSVSWYQQVLGQGPQFIFQYYEKEERGRGNFPDRFSARQFPNYSSELNVNALLLGDSALYLCASSQTGGTGYTFGSGTRLTVV.

This clone was picked up a small number of times. The CDR3 DNA reads TGCGCCAGCAGCCAAGATCGGTTGGGAGGTCAGCCCCAGCATTTT. Amino acids: CASSQDRLGGQPQHF. The chain links TRBV4-3 to TRBJ1-5; D not certain. CDR3 size: 15 residues. Trimming removed 0 bases at V and 6 bases at J, with 12 bases between. Germline assignment: CDR1 LGHNA and CDR2 YSLEER.

The chain couples TRBV21-1 to TRBJ2-3; the table names TRBD2, a call not compared with the DNA. TRBV21-1 is labeled a pseudogene. The CDR3 consists of 20 residues. DNA of the CDR3: TGTGCCAGCAGCAAATCCAGACTAGCGGGGGCCGTACGCCGCACAGATACGCAGTATTTT. Protein product: CASSKSRLAGAVRRTDTQYF.